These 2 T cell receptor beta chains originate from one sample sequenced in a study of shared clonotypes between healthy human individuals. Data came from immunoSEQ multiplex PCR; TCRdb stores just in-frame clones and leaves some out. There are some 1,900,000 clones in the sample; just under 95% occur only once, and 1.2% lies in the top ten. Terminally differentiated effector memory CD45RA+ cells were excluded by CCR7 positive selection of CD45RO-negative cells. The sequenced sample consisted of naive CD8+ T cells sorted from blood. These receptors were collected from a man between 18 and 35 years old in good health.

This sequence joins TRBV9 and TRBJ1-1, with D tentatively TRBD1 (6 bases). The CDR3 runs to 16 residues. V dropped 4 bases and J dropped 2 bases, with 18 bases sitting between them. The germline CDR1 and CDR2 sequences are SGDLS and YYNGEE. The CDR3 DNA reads TGTGCCAGCAGCACCTCCGGACAGCAGTATAACACTGAAGCTTTCTTT. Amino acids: CASSTSGQQYNTEAFF.

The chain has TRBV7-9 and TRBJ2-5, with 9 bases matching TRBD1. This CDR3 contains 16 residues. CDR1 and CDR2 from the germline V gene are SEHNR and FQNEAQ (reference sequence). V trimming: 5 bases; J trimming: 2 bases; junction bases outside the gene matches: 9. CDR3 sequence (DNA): TGTGCCAGCAGCACAAACAGGGACAGGGAACAAGAGACCCAGTACTTC. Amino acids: CASSTNRDREQETQYF.